These T cell receptor beta chains were read from a single sample in a study of blood T cell repertoires in COVID-19. Profiling relied on immunoSEQ multiplex PCR, and the TCRdb table lists in-frame clones only, not all of them. The top ten hold about 4% of the sample, which has 45,000 or so clones, more than 70% seen once. The sample taken for sequencing was peripheral blood. These receptors came from a woman between 65 and 79 years old with acute or convalescent COVID-19. Each CDR3 is given with its conserved first and last residue.

cdr3_aa j_call v_call
CASSLVGGSTDTQYF TRBJ2-3 TRBV7-3
CASSQVAGFGGYTF TRBJ1-2 TRBV3-1/TRBV3-2
CASSSRQGFSGANVLTF TRBJ2-6 TRBV9
CASTPPQREGFNEQFF TRBJ2-1 TRBV19
CASSTSAKLYEQYF TRBJ2-7 TRBV27
CAWSKNYEQYF TRBJ2-7 TRBV30
CASSPETSAYEQYF TRBJ2-7 TRBV5-4
CASRGGQKGEKLFF TRBJ1-4 TRBV19
CASSQELAGGRNTEAFF TRBJ1-1 TRBV4-2
CASKLAGISYNEQFF TRBJ2-1 TRBV6-5
CASSLLPAGETQYF TRBJ2-5 TRBV7-2
CASARTGVNTGELFF TRBJ2-2 TRBV5-8
CASARWGGDSSYEQYF TRBJ2-7 TRBV5-6
CASSRGLAGGNTGELFF TRBJ2-2 TRBV19
CASSPVQGGTGELFF TRBJ2-2 TRBV18
CASSYSEALRNQPQHF TRBJ1-5 TRBV6-2/TRBV6-3
CASSYSSGKQYF TRBJ2-7 TRBV6-5
CASRFKGGPITQETQYF TRBJ2-5 TRBV5-1
CAISEIGQGDGYTF TRBJ1-2 TRBV10-3
CASRRQGTNYGYTF TRBJ1-2 TRBV19
CASSVSPSDEQFF TRBJ2-1 TRBV9